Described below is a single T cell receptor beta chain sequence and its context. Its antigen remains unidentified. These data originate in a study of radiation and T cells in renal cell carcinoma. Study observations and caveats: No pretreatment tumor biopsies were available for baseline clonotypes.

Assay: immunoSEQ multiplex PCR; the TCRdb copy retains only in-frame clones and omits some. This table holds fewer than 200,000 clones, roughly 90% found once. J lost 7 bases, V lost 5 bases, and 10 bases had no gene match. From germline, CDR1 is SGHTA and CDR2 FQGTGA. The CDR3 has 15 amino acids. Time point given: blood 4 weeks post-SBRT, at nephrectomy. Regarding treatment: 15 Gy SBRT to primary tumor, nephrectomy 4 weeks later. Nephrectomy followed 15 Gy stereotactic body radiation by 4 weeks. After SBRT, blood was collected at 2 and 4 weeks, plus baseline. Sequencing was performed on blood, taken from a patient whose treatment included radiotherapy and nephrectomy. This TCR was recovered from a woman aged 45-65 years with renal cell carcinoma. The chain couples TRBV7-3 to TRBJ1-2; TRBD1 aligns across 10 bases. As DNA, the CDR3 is TGTGCCAGCAGCGCTCAACCGGGACAGGGGTTTGGCTACACCTTC. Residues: CASSAQPGQGFGYTF. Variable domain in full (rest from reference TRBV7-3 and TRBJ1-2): GAGVSQTPSNKVTEKGKYVELRCDPISGHTALYWYRQSLGQGPEFLIYFQGTGAADDSGLPNDRFFAVRPEGSVSTLKIQRTERGDSAVYLCASSAQPGQGFGYTFGSGTRLTVV.